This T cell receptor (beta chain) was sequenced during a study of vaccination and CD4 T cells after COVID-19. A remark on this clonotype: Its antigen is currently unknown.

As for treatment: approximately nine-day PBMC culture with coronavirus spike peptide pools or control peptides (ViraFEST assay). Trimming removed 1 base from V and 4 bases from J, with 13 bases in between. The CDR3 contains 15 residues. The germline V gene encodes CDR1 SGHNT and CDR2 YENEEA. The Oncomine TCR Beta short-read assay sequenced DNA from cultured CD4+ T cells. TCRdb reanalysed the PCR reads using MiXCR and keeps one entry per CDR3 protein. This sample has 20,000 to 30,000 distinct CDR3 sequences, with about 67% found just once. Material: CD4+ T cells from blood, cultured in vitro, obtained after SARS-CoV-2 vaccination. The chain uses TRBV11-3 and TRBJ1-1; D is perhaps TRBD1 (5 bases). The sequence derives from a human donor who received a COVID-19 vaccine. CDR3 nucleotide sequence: TGTGCCAGCAGCTTAGCGGGGGAAAGTGGCACTGAAGCTTTCTTT. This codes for CASSLAGESGTEAFF. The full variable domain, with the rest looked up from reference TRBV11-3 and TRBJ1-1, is EAGVVQSPRYKIIEKKQPVAFWCNPISGHNTLYWYLQNLGQGPELLIRYENEEAVDDSQLPKDRFSAERLKGVDSTLKIQPAELGDSAVYLCASSLAGESGTEAFFGQGTRLTVV.